Following are 17 T cell receptor beta chains from one sample sequenced in a study of OX40 agonist ivuxolimab in advanced cancers. The protocol used for the library was the immunoSEQ multiplex PCR assay. Not all clones reach the TCRdb copy of this immuneACCESS table, which keeps in-frame sequences only. Checked studies attribute under half of the gap to unresolved V genes and leave the rest unexplained. Here the sample has 95,000 to 150,000 clones; just under 95% occur a single time. Of the sample, 0.15% to 0.17% is held by the ten largest clones. The sequencing here drew on CD4+ or CD8+ T cells sorted from blood, taken in a trial of the OX40 agonist ivuxolimab. The receptors derive from an adult with an advanced solid tumor such as melanoma, head and neck, liver or kidney cancer.

Of note for this clone: The same CDR3 can be traced to other DNA sequences in this sample. The J gene is TRBJ2-5, the V gene TRBV7-8, with D perhaps TRBD2 (5 bases). V lost 0 bases to trimming and J lost 4 bases, with 6 bases between them. CDR1 is SGHVS, CDR2 FQNEAQ, per germline. This CDR3 has 13 residues. CDR3 coding DNA: TGTGCCAGCAGCTTAGCTGGGAGAGAGACCCAGTACTTC. This gives the protein CASSLAGRETQYF.

CDR3: CASSLLAGGRDEQFF. CDR3 DNA: TGTGCCAGCAGTTTACTAGCGGGAGGAAGGGATGAGCAGTTCTTC. The V call is TRBV28, the J call TRBJ2-1; TRBD2 matches 11 bases. Germline V gives CDR1 MDHEN, CDR2 SYDVKM. The CDR3 runs 15 residues. J lost 8 bases, V lost 2 bases, and 5 bases had no gene match.

The chain uses TRBV28 and TRBJ1-1; D uncertain. Germline V gives CDR1 MDHEN, CDR2 SYDVKM. Trimming removed 6 bases at V and 11 bases at J, with 16 bases between. This CDR3 has 12 residues. The CDR3 sequence: CASSSLTSSAFF. CDR3 coding DNA: TGTGCCAGCAGCAGTTTGACGTCTTCTGCTTTCTTT. Filled out from reference TRBV28 and TRBJ1-1, the complete variable domain reads DVKVTQSSRYLVKRTGEKVFLECVQDMDHENMFWYRQDPGLGLRLIYFSYDVKMKEKGDIPEGYSVSREKKERFSLILESASTNQTSMYLCASSSLTSSAFFGQGTRLTVV.

The chain recombines TRBV19 with TRBJ2-5; 8 positions agree with TRBD1. J lost 2 bases, V lost 4 bases, and 6 bases had no gene match. CDR3 length: 15 amino acids. Germline V CDR1 and CDR2: LNHDA, SQIVND (reference sequence). The CDR3 region has the DNA TGTGCCAGTAGTACTTGGACAGGGCCTCAAGAGACCCAGTACTTC. Encoded protein: CASSTWTGPQETQYF.

This clone has only one observation. Written as DNA, the CDR3 is TGTGCCAGCAGCTCCGGGGGACTAGCGGGGATCAATGAGCAGTTCTTC. This translates into CASSSGGLAGINEQFF. The chain joins TRBV7-2 to TRBJ2-1, with 13 nucleotides matching TRBD2. Per germline, CDR1 SGHTA and CDR2 FQGNSA. V shed 4 bases, J shed 6 bases, and the junction held 6 bases outside the gene matches. The CDR3 length is 16 residues.

The V gene is TRBV6-1, the J gene TRBJ1-2; a possible D gene is TRBD1 (6 bases). Trimming left V 1 base short and J 8 bases short, with 14 bases between. The germline gives CDR1 MNHNS, CDR2 SASEGT. The CDR3 is 14 amino acids. As DNA, the CDR3 is TGTGCCAGCAGTGAAGGCAGGGGAATCAACGGCTACACCTTC. Amino acids: CASSEGRGINGYTF.

The chain joins TRBV27 to TRBJ1-6, with TRBD1 matching over 7 bases. The CDR3 totals 15 residues. V dropped 8 bases and J dropped 7; count of bases not matched to a gene: 11. From germline, CDR1 is MNHEY and CDR2 SMNVEV (reference sequence). CDR3 in amino acids: CASLKTGRGNSPLHF. Here the CDR3 DNA reads TGTGCCAGCCTCAAGACAGGGAGAGGGAATTCACCCCTCCACTTT.

The chain has TRBV29-1 and TRBJ2-3; possible D gene TRBD2, 5 bases. The CDR3 covers 13 residues. V lost 6 bases to trimming and J lost 5 bases, with 15 bases between them. Germline V CDR1 and CDR2: SQVTM, ANQGSEA. The CDR3 region is CSVTTGWKDTQYF. The CDR3 nucleotides read TGCAGCGTCACCACGGGGTGGAAAGATACGCAGTATTTT.

The rearrangement links TRBV5-1 to TRBJ2-6, with D possibly being TRBD2 (6 bases). Trimming left V 4 bases short and J 0 bases short, with 14 bases between. The CDR3 is made up of 17 amino acids. Germline assignment: CDR1 SGHRS and CDR2 YFSETQ. CDR3 amino acids: CASSPEAGTSGANVLTF. The DNA for the CDR3 is TGCGCCAGCAGCCCGGAGGCGGGGACCTCTGGGGCCAACGTCCTGACTTTC. The full variable domain, rest sourced from reference TRBV5-1 and TRBJ2-6, is KAGVTQTPRYLIKTRGQQVTLSCSPISGHRSVSWYQQTPGQGLQFLFEYFSETQRNKGNFPGRFSGRQFSNSRSEMNVSTLELGDSALYLCASSPEAGTSGANVLTFGAGSRLTVL.

The genes are TRBV7-2 and TRBJ1-1; D is undetermined. CDR1 SGHTA and CDR2 FQGNSA come from the germline V gene. CDR3 length equals 13 residues. V dropped 3 bases and J dropped 4 bases, with 9 bases sitting between them. CDR3 sequence reads: CASSLYMGTEAFF. CDR3 DNA sequence: TGTGCCAGCAGCTTGTACATGGGCACTGAAGCTTTCTTT.

The chain recombines TRBV6-6 with TRBJ2-7, with D perhaps TRBD1 or TRBD2 (6 bases each). V was trimmed by 5 bases and J by 3 bases, leaving 11 bases between them. This CDR3 has 13 residues. CDR1 MNHNY and CDR2 SVGAGI come from the germline V gene (reference sequence). This chain's CDR3 is CASSTGRRYEQYF. For the CDR3, the DNA is TGTGCCAGCAGTACAGGGAGGCGCTACGAGCAGTACTTC.

This clone was detected once. This rearrangement joins TRBV7-3 to TRBJ2-2; D tentatively fits TRBD1 or TRBD2 (6 bases each). CDR3 length: 15 residues. Germline CDR1 reads SGHTA; CDR2 reads FQGTGA. V was pared by 2 bases and J by 5 bases, with 12 bases between. In DNA, the CDR3 is TGTGCCAGCAGCTTATTAGGGGGGCGTACCGGGGAGCTGTTTTTT. Its protein is CASSLLGGRTGELFF.

This chain uses TRBV30 with TRBJ1-1; 7 nucleotides agree with TRBD1. The germline CDR1 and CDR2 sequences are GTSNPN and SVGIG (reference sequence). The CDR3 runs 15 residues. The junction had 10 bases not matched to a gene; V was cut back by 0 bases and J by 6 bases. CDR3 loop: CAWSVGGNTGAEAFF. Here the CDR3 DNA reads TGTGCCTGGAGTGTAGGGGGGAACACAGGGGCTGAAGCTTTCTTT.

This sequence joins TRBV5-1 and TRBJ1-4; TRBD1 aligns across 7 bases. CDR1 is SGHRS and CDR2 is YFSETQ in the germline V gene. The CDR3 loop spans 15 amino acids. The V segment lost 4 bases and the J segment 4 bases; nucleotides outside the gene matches: 7. CDR3 nucleotide sequence: TGCGCCAGCAGCATCACAGGGGCCATTAATGAAAAACTGTTTTTT. Its protein is CASSITGAINEKLFF. Supplemented by reference TRBV5-1 and TRBJ1-4, the full variable domain reads KAGVTQTPRYLIKTRGQQVTLSCSPISGHRSVSWYQQTPGQGLQFLFEYFSETQRNKGNFPGRFSGRQFSNSRSEMNVSTLELGDSALYLCASSITGAINEKLFFGSGTQLSVL.

The chain recombines TRBV10-1 with TRBJ1-5; D may be TRBD1 (5 bases). Germline CDR1 and CDR2: WNHNN and SYGVQD (reference sequence). V shed 11 bases and J shed 0 bases, with 17 bases lying between them. The CDR3 is 15 residues long. CDR3 sequence reads: CARGDIGDSNQPQHF. The CDR3 DNA sequence: TGCGCCCGGGGGGATATAGGGGATAGCAATCAGCCCCAGCATTTT.

V usage is TRBV10-3 and J usage is TRBJ2-3, with 8 positions matching TRBD2. V lost 3 bases and J lost 4; bases outside the gene matches: 12. This CDR3 has 17 amino acids. Germline V gene lookup returns CDR1 ENHRY and CDR2 SYGVKD. CDR3 region: CAISERGGRFTADTQYF. CDR3 sequence (DNA): TGTGCCATCAGTGAACGGGGGGGCCGTTTTACGGCAGATACGCAGTATTTT.

J is TRBJ2-5 and V is TRBV2, with TRBD2 matching 13 bases. Germline CDR1 is SNHLY and CDR2 is FYNNEI. Trimming removed 4 bases from V and 11 bases from J; junction bases left unmatched: 7. This CDR3 comprises 14 residues. For the CDR3, the DNA is TGTGCCAGCAGTGCCCGGACTAGCGGGGGAGAGCAGTACTTC. Its translation: CASSARTSGGEQYF.